This T cell receptor beta chain was profiled in a study of T cell changes during pregnancy in multiple sclerosis. Data came from immunoSEQ multiplex PCR; TCRdb stores just in-frame clones and leaves some out. The table shows about 75,000 clones, with 94% occurring only once. Trimming shortened V by 1 base and J by 5 bases, and 11 bases separated the two germline ends. The CDR3 consists of 14 residues. Germline lookup yields CDR1 SGHTA and CDR2 FQGNSA. Sequenced material: CD4+ T cells from peripheral blood mononuclear cells, taken after pregnancy. V and J are TRBV7-2 and TRBJ1-1; possible D gene TRBD1, 6 bases. This TCR was recovered from a female donor with multiple sclerosis, enrolled in a pregnancy study. The CDR3 sequence is CASSLGRGGTEAFF. The CDR3 DNA reads TGTGCCAGCAGCTTAGGTAGGGGGGGGACTGAAGCTTTCTTT. Using reference TRBV7-2 and TRBJ1-1 for the parts outside the CDR3, the full variable domain is GAGVSQSPSNKVTEKGKDVELRCDPISGHTALYWYRQSLGQGLEFLIYFQGNSAPDKSGLPSDRFSAERTGGSVSTLTIQRTQQEDSAVYLCASSLGRGGTEAFFGQGTRLTVV.